Here is one T cell receptor beta chain with its context. What it recognizes is unknown. This entry is derived from a study of shared clonotypes between healthy human individuals. TCRdb's table, derived via immunoSEQ multiplex PCR, lists solely in-frame clones and lacks some. The sample consists of about 600,000 clones, 95% to 98% of them appearing once. Selected positively for CCR7 and CD45RO-negative, naive CD8 cells excluded terminally differentiated effector memory CD45RA+ cells. All participating donors were Caucasian adults from Nashville, Tennessee. Study findings and constraints: Genetic and exposure-history diversity was limited by the few donors. It was anticipated that sequencing depth would influence how many clonotypes donors shared.

This TCR was recovered from a man aged 30 to 45 in good health. Sequenced sample: naive CD8+ T cells sorted from blood.

CDR3 sequence (DNA): TGCGCCAGCAGCCAAGAAGGGGGAGGGTCCTACAATGAGCAGTTCTTC. Translated, it gives CASSQEGGGSYNEQFF. The chain employs TRBV4-1 and TRBJ2-1; tentatively, D is TRBD2 (7 bases). V lost 0 bases to trimming and J lost 1 base, with 10 bases between them. The CDR3 runs to 16 residues. Germline V gene lookup returns CDR1 MGHRA and CDR2 YSYEKL.